The TCR beta chain described here comes from a study of cytomegalovirus exposure and HLA in healthy donors. As regards this clone: Its target is not known.

The PCR was carried out with 60 Vbeta primers and 13 Jbeta primers. Generated by immunoSEQ multiplex PCR, the TCRdb table keeps only in-frame clones and is missing some. The sample records tens of thousands of clones, approximately 69% being singletons. From germline, CDR1 is SGHRS and CDR2 YFSETQ. V shed 4 bases, J shed 5 bases, and the junction held 11 bases outside the gene matches. This CDR3 contains 15 residues. Study-level findings and limits: Rare TCR sequences predominated, though certain public TCRs were found in many donors. Several of the most significant clusters were apparently associated with common viral pathogens in a later analysis. A missense variant in DCLRE1C was later tied to TCR beta V- and J-gene trimming.

This receptor was obtained from a boy aged 10-17 years in good health and CMV-seropositive. Sequenced material: PBMCs. The chain has TRBV5-1 and TRBJ2-7; TRBD1 aligns across 8 bases. The CDR3 region is CASSRGQGVANEQYF. The DNA for the CDR3 is TGCGCCAGCAGCCGAGGACAGGGTGTGGCGAACGAGCAGTACTTC.